The 31 T cell receptor beta chains below all came from one sample that was sequenced in a study of identical twins. TCRdb processed the 5' RACE reads anew with MiXCR; each CDR3 protein has one entry. The sample carries about 810,000 distinct CDR3 sequences, 10% to 15% recorded once. A further study also used this sample, focusing on yellow fever vaccine responses in identical twins.

What was sequenced was PBMCs. The receptors shown here come from a woman under 30 in good health.

The J gene is TRBJ1-2, the V gene TRBV3-1; D is unresolved. The CDR3 has 14 residues. Trimming shortened V by 2 bases and J by 8 bases, and 15 bases separated the two germline ends. Germline V CDR1 and CDR2: LGHDT, YNNKEL (reference sequence). The CDR3 loop is CASSQPPMEGGYTF. CDR3 in DNA: TGTGCCAGCAGCCAACCCCCCATGGAGGGAGGCTACACCTTC. Full variable domain (missing parts from reference TRBV3-1 and TRBJ1-2): DTAVSQTPKYLVTQMGNDKSIKCEQNLGHDTMYWYKQDSKKFLKIMFSYNNKELIINETVPNRFSPKSPDKAHLNLHINSLELGDSAVYFCASSQPPMEGGYTFGSGTRLTVV.

In this sample, this clonotype turned up many times. J is TRBJ1-2 and V is TRBV5-1, with D possibly matching TRBD1 (6 bases). The germline V gene has CDR1 SGHRS and CDR2 YFSETQ. The V end was cut by 5 bases, the J end by 3 bases, with 11 bases between. The CDR3 spans 13 residues. As DNA, the CDR3 is TGCGCCAGCAGTCGGGACAACTACTATGGCTACACCTTC. Amino acid sequence: CASSRDNYYGYTF. Using reference TRBV5-1 and TRBJ1-2 for the parts outside the CDR3, the full variable domain is KAGVTQTPRYLIKTRGQQVTLSCSPISGHRSVSWYQQTPGQGLQFLFEYFSETQRNKGNFPGRFSGRQFSNSRSEMNVSTLELGDSALYLCASSRDNYYGYTFGSGTRLTVV.

This clonotype was counted many times. In nucleotides, the CDR3 is TGCGCCAGCAGCTTGGAGGGCACCTACTCTGGAAACACCATATATTTT. Its translation: CASSLEGTYSGNTIYF. The V call is TRBV5-1, the J call TRBJ1-3; no clear D gene. Trimming removed 0 bases from V and 0 bases from J, with 10 bases in between. CDR1 and CDR2 from the germline V gene are SGHRS and YFSETQ. CDR3 length: 16 residues.

This clonotype came up a few times. The chain has TRBV5-1 and TRBJ2-1, with TRBD1 matching 9 bases. Germline trimming cut 4 bases from V and 8 bases from J; bases unmatched to any gene: 7. Germline V gene lookup returns CDR1 SGHRS and CDR2 YFSETQ. The CDR3 totals 14 residues. CDR3 in DNA: TGCGCCAGCAGCCAGGGACAGGGAGGTGATGAGCAGTTCTTC. It specifies CASSQGQGGDEQFF.

This clonotype was observed a few times. This chain uses TRBV5-1 with TRBJ2-7; D unclear. Germline V gene lookup returns CDR1 SGHRS and CDR2 YFSETQ. The CDR3 runs 15 residues. Trimming cost V 6 bases and J 7 bases, with 23 bases left between them. The CDR3 here is CASNPSEASMREQYF. CDR3 nucleotide sequence: TGCGCCAGCAACCCGTCTGAGGCCTCTATGAGGGAGCAGTACTTC.

A few counts support this clonotype. DNA of the CDR3: TGTGCTAGTGCCCTCCCGGGTACGTACATGAACACTGAAGCTTTCTTT. Translation gives CASALPGTYMNTEAFF. This rearrangement joins TRBV12-5 to TRBJ1-1; D is undetermined. Germline values: CDR1 LGHNT, CDR2 FRNRAP. V was clipped by 7 bases and J by 0 bases, with 18 bases between them. This CDR3 spans 16 amino acids.

This clonotype has a count of ten or more. V and J are TRBV6-5 and TRBJ1-1; D not certain. Trimming removed 0 bases from V and 3 bases from J, with 11 bases in between. Germline V gene data show CDR1 as MNHEY and CDR2 as SVGAGI. This CDR3 has 15 residues. CDR3 protein: CASSYSTGWDTEAFF. Written as DNA, the CDR3 is TGTGCCAGCAGTTACTCGACGGGTTGGGACACTGAAGCTTTCTTT.

The gene calls are TRBV6-1 and TRBJ2-6; TRBD1 agrees at 8 bases. This CDR3 is built from 15 residues. The trim removed 11 bases at V and 0 bases at J, leaving 6 bases unmatched. Germline assignment: CDR1 MNHNS and CDR2 SASEGT. The CDR3 bases are TGTGCCGCAGACAGGGGAAGCTCTGGGGCCAACGTCCTGACTTTC. As protein: CAADRGSSGANVLTF.

This sequence joins TRBV11-2 and TRBJ2-1; 9 bases fit TRBD2. Trimming took 4 bases from V and 7 from J; bases not matched to a gene: 5. The CDR3 is 14 amino acids. Per germline, CDR1 SGHAT and CDR2 FQNNGV. In DNA, the CDR3 is TGTGCCAGCAGCTCCCTAGCGGGGCTTAATGAGCAGTTCTTC. Protein product: CASSSLAGLNEQFF.

The genes are TRBV4-2 and TRBJ2-1; 8 nucleotides agree with TRBD2. Germline lookup yields CDR1 LGHNA and CDR2 YNFKEQ. The CDR3 covers 15 residues. J gave up 4 bases and V 4 bases, and 6 bases lay outside the gene matches. CDR3 sequence (DNA): TGTGCCAGCAGCCCCCGGCCTAGCGGGTACAATGAGCAGTTCTTC. This encodes CASSPRPSGYNEQFF.

This clonotype was observed a few times. The rearrangement joins TRBV10-3 to TRBJ2-2, with TRBD2 matching over 13 bases. The length of the CDR3 is 16 residues. The germline gives CDR1 ENHRY, CDR2 SYGVKD. Trimming at V came to 10 bases and at J to 0 bases, leaving 5 bases not matched to a gene. In nucleotides, the CDR3 is TGTGCCACAACTAGCGGGGGGGGATCGAACACCGGGGAGCTGTTTTTT. This sequence encodes CATTSGGGSNTGELFF.

The chain carries TRBV6-6 and TRBJ2-2; the D is unclear. CDR1 is MNHNY and CDR2 is SVGAGI in the germline V gene (reference sequence). The CDR3 runs 13 residues. The ends were cut back, 3 bases at V and 13 bases at J, with 15 bases in the middle. CDR3 amino acids: CASSYFSLRVLFF. In nucleotides, the CDR3 is TGTGCCAGCAGTTATTTTTCTCTTCGTGTGCTGTTTTTT.

The table lists this clonotype with a few counts. The rearrangement uses TRBV20-1 and TRBJ2-5; 9 bases agree with TRBD2. Germline values: CDR1 DFQATT, CDR2 SNEGSKA (reference sequence). The CDR3 runs 16 residues. V lost 6 bases, J lost 1 base, and 12 bases stayed unmatched. DNA of the CDR3: TGCAGTGCAACCGGAATAGCGGGGGAGACCCAAGAGACCCAGTACTTC. Encoded protein: CSATGIAGETQETQYF.

In this sample, this clonotype turned up a few times. The chain recombines TRBV9 with TRBJ2-7; the match to TRBD1 covers 8 bases. Losses at the gene ends were 2 bases for V and 7 bases for J; bases not matched to a gene: 8. Per the germline V gene, CDR1 is SGDLS and CDR2 is YYNGEE. This CDR3 is built from 14 residues. CDR3 in amino acids: CASSVGQGGGEQYF. CDR3 coding DNA: TGTGCCAGCAGCGTTGGACAGGGTGGGGGGGAGCAGTACTTC.

This clonotype occurred many times. The chain has TRBV4-1 and TRBJ2-1; TRBD2 matches at 13 bases. Trimming took 1 base from V and 8 from J; bases not matched to a gene: 2. The germline V gene encodes CDR1 MGHRA and CDR2 YSYEKL. The length of the CDR3 is 15 residues. The CDR3 loop is CASSQGTSGRDEQFF. DNA of the CDR3: TGCGCCAGCAGCCAAGGTACTAGCGGGAGGGATGAGCAGTTCTTC.

This clonotype has more than one count but fewer than ten. The rearrangement links TRBV18 to TRBJ1-5; maybe TRBD1 (5 bases). With 3 bases removed from V and 6 bases from J, the gap between germline ends came to 9 bases. Germline CDR1 reads KGHSH; CDR2 reads LQKENI. The CDR3 contains 13 residues. The CDR3 DNA follows: TGTGCCAGCTCACCCGGGGGTAGTCAGCCCCAGCATTTT. The encoded protein is CASSPGGSQPQHF.

The sample holds a few counts of this clonotype. This rearrangement joins TRBV2 to TRBJ2-6, with 7 bases matching TRBD1. In germline, CDR1 is SNHLY, CDR2 FYNNEI. Trimming removed 6 bases from V and 0 bases from J; junction bases left unmatched: 8. The CDR3 extends over 17 amino acids. As DNA, the CDR3 is TGTGCCAGCAGGCGACAGGGAATGCACTCTGGGGCCAACGTCCTGACTTTC. Encoded protein: CASRRQGMHSGANVLTF.

This chain links TRBV28 with TRBJ2-5, with D perhaps matching TRBD1 or TRBD2 (5 bases each). The CDR3 runs to 14 residues. V was clipped by 5 bases and J by 5 bases, with 15 bases between them. Germline V lookup: CDR1 MDHEN, CDR2 SYDVKM. Here the CDR3 DNA reads TGTGCCAGCAGTAGGGACGCCCATCGGGAGACCCAGTACTTC. Protein product: CASSRDAHRETQYF.

This clonotype occurred many times. The gene calls are TRBV9 and TRBJ2-2; TRBD2 is a possible D gene (5 bases). CDR1 SGDLS and CDR2 YYNGEE come from the germline V gene. Trimming left V 3 bases short and J 3 bases short, with 15 bases between. The CDR3 is made up of 16 amino acids. As DNA, the CDR3 is TGTGCCAGCAGCGGTGGAGTTGAGGGATACACCGGGGAGCTGTTTTTT. Its protein product is CASSGGVEGYTGELFF.

CDR3 loop: CASSPTTSRNQPQHF. As DNA, the CDR3 is TGTGCCAGCTCACCCACTACCTCGCGTAATCAGCCCCAGCATTTT. This chain connects TRBV18 to TRBJ1-5; no reliable D call. Trimming stripped 3 bases from V and 4 bases from J, with 13 bases between. The CDR3 is made up of 15 amino acids. Germline-derived CDR1 and CDR2 are KGHSH and LQKENI.

CDR3 in amino acids: CASSDGANTSPLHF. The CDR3 DNA reads TGTGCCAGCAGTGACGGCGCGAACACCTCACCCCTCCACTTT. The chain couples TRBV6-4 to TRBJ1-6, with D uncertain. The V gene's germline CDR1 is MRHNA and CDR2 SNTAGT. Trimming removed 2 bases at V and 10 bases at J, with 12 bases between. This CDR3 has 14 residues.

This CDR3 reads CASSQDFVQSSGANVLTF. DNA of the CDR3: TGTGCCAGCAGCCAAGATTTCGTACAATCCTCTGGGGCCAACGTCCTGACTTTC. The chain couples TRBV3-1 to TRBJ2-6; D not resolved. The CDR3 spans 18 residues. CDR1 LGHDT and CDR2 YNNKEL come from the germline V gene (reference sequence). The germline V and J ends were trimmed by 0 bases and 0 bases, with 12 bases remaining between them.

V gene TRBV6-5 combines with J gene TRBJ2-2; D is perhaps TRBD1 (6 bases). This CDR3 spans 15 amino acids. Germline CDR1 and CDR2: MNHEY and SVGAGI. V was clipped by 0 bases and J by 4 bases, with 9 bases between them. The CDR3 reads CASSYSGTTTGELFF. The CDR3 nucleotides are TGTGCCAGCAGTTACTCGGGGACAACCACCGGGGAGCTGTTTTTT.

This clonotype was observed a few times. The chain combines TRBV27 with TRBJ2-5; D might be TRBD1 or TRBD2, each matching 5 bases. V lost 7 bases and J lost 9, with 15 bases in between. The CDR3 extends over 12 amino acids. Germline CDR1 and CDR2: MNHEY and SMNVEV (reference sequence). CDR3 residues: CASTAGQGAQYF. The CDR3, as DNA: TGTGCCAGCACCGCAGGGCAGGGAGCCCAGTACTTC.

The chain is built from TRBV11-2 and TRBJ2-7, with 7 bases aligning to TRBD1. V trimming: 2 bases; J trimming: 1 base; junction bases outside the gene matches: 5. CDR1 SGHAT and CDR2 FQNNGV come from the germline V gene. This CDR3 is 15 amino acids long. Written as DNA, the CDR3 is TGTGCCAGCAGCTTAAGAAGGGGGCGATCCTACGAGCAGTACGTC. It codes for CASSLRRGRSYEQYV.

This clonotype appeared a few times. This chain joins TRBV7-9 and TRBJ2-2, with D tentatively TRBD1 (6 bases). The V end was cut by 5 bases, the J end by 1 base, with 11 bases between. The length of the CDR3 is 15 residues. Germline CDR1 is SEHNR and CDR2 is FQNEAQ (reference sequence). The chain's CDR3 is CASSRKQGNTGELFF. In DNA, the CDR3 is TGTGCCAGCAGCCGCAAACAGGGGAACACCGGGGAGCTGTTTTTT.

V gene TRBV4-1 combines with J gene TRBJ2-6, with TRBD2 matching 12 bases. Germline V gives CDR1 MGHRA, CDR2 YSYEKL. CDR3 size: 18 residues. Losses at the gene ends were 2 bases for V and 0 bases for J; bases not matched to a gene: 2. CDR3 loop: CASSQKTSGGSGANVLTF. The CDR3 DNA sequence: TGCGCCAGCAGCCAAAAGACTAGCGGGGGCTCTGGGGCCAACGTCCTGACTTTC.

The rearrangement links TRBV20-1 to TRBJ2-1; perhaps D is TRBD1 or TRBD2 (6 bases each). Trimming pared 0 bases from V and 2 bases from J, leaving 11 bases between. In germline, CDR1 is DFQATT, CDR2 SNEGSKA (reference sequence). The CDR3 length is 15 residues. CDR3 region: CSARDAEGAYNEQFF. The CDR3, as DNA: TGCAGTGCTAGAGATGCGGAGGGGGCCTACAATGAGCAGTTCTTC.

The chain combines TRBV11-2 with TRBJ2-1; D uncertain. V gave up 2 bases and J gave up 0 bases, with 8 bases separating them. Germline V gives CDR1 SGHAT, CDR2 FQNNGV. This CDR3 contains 15 residues. The CDR3 is CASSLPRNSYNEQFF. In DNA form, the CDR3 reads TGTGCCAGCAGCTTACCCAGGAACTCCTACAATGAGCAGTTCTTC.

The chain employs TRBV9 and TRBJ1-1; D remains unclear. This CDR3 comprises 16 residues. Germline CDR1 and CDR2: SGDLS and YYNGEE. Trimming left V 0 bases short and J 4 bases short, with 16 bases between. The CDR3 here is CASSVVMRATGTEAFF. CDR3 nucleotide sequence: TGTGCCAGCAGCGTAGTTATGAGGGCCACGGGCACTGAAGCTTTCTTT.

The table lists this clonotype with a few counts. This sequence joins TRBV7-2 and TRBJ2-5; D remains ambiguous. V was shortened by 5 bases and J by 4 bases, with 14 bases between the two germline ends. CDR1 SGHTA and CDR2 FQGNSA come from the germline V gene. The CDR3 is 14 residues long. CDR3 DNA: TGTGCCAGCAGCCCGGGCCCCTTGCCAGAGACCCAGTACTTC. It yields the protein CASSPGPLPETQYF.